This TCR beta chain was identified during a study of cytomegalovirus exposure and HLA in healthy donors. Across the whole study: Samples from HLA-typed donors yielded 85 million to 95 million unique TCRs in an early data release.

Researchers ran the PCR with 60 Vbeta and 13 Jbeta primers. The assay was immunoSEQ multiplex PCR, and TCRdb's table has in-frame clones only and misses some. Among tens of thousands of clones listed, just under 80% were seen once. J gave up 3 bases and V 0 bases, and 9 bases lay outside the gene matches. The CDR3 loop spans 18 amino acids. The germline CDR1 and CDR2 sequences are LNHNV and YYDKDF (reference sequence). The sample was PBMCs. The V call is TRBV15, the J call TRBJ2-1; 9 bases line up with TRBD2. This clonotype was obtained from a woman between 35 and 50 years old in good health and CMV-seronegative. CDR3 bases: TGTGCCACCAGCAGAGAGGGGACAAGCGGGGGGAGCTACAATGAGCAGTTCTTC. This gives the protein CATSREGTSGGSYNEQFF.